This T cell receptor (beta chain) was captured in a study of OX40 agonist ivuxolimab in advanced cancers. The assay was immunoSEQ multiplex PCR, and TCRdb's table has in-frame clones only and misses some. Among roughly 110,000 clones, 75% to 95% were seen once, and the ten largest hold approximately 0.49%. Peripheral blood came from all dose cohorts at three timepoints. Study-level findings and limits: CD4+ T cells averaged fewer expanded clones than CD8+ T cells.

Concerning this clone: Its target is unknown.

Germline V gene sequence: CDR1 MNHEY, CDR2 SVGAGI. Trimming removed 7 bases from V and 2 bases from J; junction bases left unmatched: 6. This CDR3 comprises 14 residues. Here the sequenced sample was CD4+ or CD8+ T cells sorted from blood, taken in a trial of the OX40 agonist ivuxolimab. This TCR was sampled from an adult with an advanced solid tumor such as melanoma, head and neck, liver or kidney cancer. V is TRBV6-5 and J is TRBJ2-7; TRBD2 matches 9 bases. This CDR3 reads CASTHTSGPYEQYF. The CDR3 DNA sequence: TGTGCCAGCACCCATACTAGCGGGCCCTACGAGCAGTACTTC.